The 28 T cell receptor beta chains below were found in one sample sequenced in a study of cytomegalovirus exposure and HLA in healthy donors. The PCR ran on 60 Vbeta and 13 Jbeta primers. Method: immunoSEQ multiplex PCR; TCRdb's copy keeps in-frame clones and lacks some. The sample records around 130,000 clones, about 85% being singletons. Specimen: PBMCs. The receptors shown here come from a boy between 10 and 17 years old in good health and CMV-seronegative.

V is TRBV4-1 and J is TRBJ1-5; D call uncertain. V was trimmed by 0 bases and J by 4 bases, leaving 13 bases between them. Germline V gives CDR1 MGHRA, CDR2 YSYEKL. The CDR3 runs 16 residues. CDR3 in amino acids: CASSQDGGNLNQPQHF. The CDR3 DNA reads as TGCGCCAGCAGCCAAGATGGAGGCAACTTAAATCAGCCCCAGCATTTT.

The chain combines TRBV30 with TRBJ1-3; tentative D call: TRBD1 (5 bases). This CDR3 is 12 amino acids long. With 4 bases removed from V and 8 bases from J, the gap between germline ends came to 12 bases. CDR1 is GTSNPN and CDR2 is SVGIG in the germline V gene (reference sequence). The CDR3 is CAWTGNDDTIYF. The CDR3 DNA is TGTGCCTGGACAGGGAATGATGACACCATATATTTT.

This clone was detected once. The chain has TRBV29-1 and TRBJ2-5; 7 nucleotides align to TRBD1. TRBJ2-7 explains the end of the DNA better; the J call may be wrong. CDR3 size: 18 residues. Germline V gene sequence: CDR1 SQVTM, CDR2 ANQGSEA. The CDR3 nucleotides read TGCAGCGTTGAAGGCCGAAAAGGGGGCCCTGAGACCCACTACGAGCAGTACTTC. Translation: CSVEGRKGGPETHYEQYF.

In the case of this clone: Other DNA variants within this sample encode the same CDR3. The V call is TRBV27, the J call TRBJ1-2; D possibly corresponds to TRBD1 (5 bases). Trimming took 3 bases from V and 4 from J, leaving 9 bases between them. CDR1 is MNHEY, CDR2 SMNVEV, per germline (reference sequence). This CDR3 spans 13 amino acids. Written as DNA, the CDR3 is TGTGCCAGCAGTTTTGGGGGGAGCTATGGCTACACCTTC. It encodes CASSFGGSYGYTF.

The sample holds one count of this clone. The genes are TRBV29-1 and TRBJ2-1, with unresolved D. This CDR3 is built from 8 residues. V lost 3 bases and J 16 bases, leaving 7 bases between the germline ends. Looked up from germline, CDR1 is SQVTM and CDR2 is ANQGSEA. CDR3 coding DNA: TGCAGCGTTGACGAGGCTTTCTTC. This sequence encodes CSVDEAFF.

The rearrangement joins TRBV6-5 to TRBJ1-5; D is perhaps TRBD1 (6 bases). There are 15 residues in the CDR3. In germline, CDR1 is MNHEY, CDR2 SVGAGI. V gave up 7 bases and J gave up 2 bases, with 15 bases separating them. The CDR3 here is CASTPAGVGNQPQHF. The CDR3 DNA sequence: TGTGCCAGCACCCCCGCAGGGGTTGGCAATCAGCCCCAGCATTTT.

This rearrangement joins TRBV15 to TRBJ2-5, with D possibly matching TRBD1 (6 bases). V lost 0 bases, J lost 5 bases, and 13 bases lay in between. The CDR3 totals 15 residues. Germline V gene sequence: CDR1 LNHNV, CDR2 YYDKDF (reference sequence). This CDR3 is CATSREAGESETQYF. The CDR3 region has the DNA TGTGCCACCAGCAGAGAGGCAGGGGAGTCCGAGACCCAGTACTTC.

This chain joins TRBV27 and TRBJ2-1; 9 bases match TRBD2. The CDR3 is made up of 19 amino acids. J was trimmed by 7 bases and V by 0 bases; bases with no gene match: 16. Germline assignment: CDR1 MNHEY and CDR2 SMNVEV (reference sequence). The CDR3 coding sequence is TGTGCCAGCAGTTTATCAAAGGGGGCGGCGGGAGGGCCCGGGAATGAGCAGTTCTTC. Its protein product is CASSLSKGAAGGPGNEQFF.

The chain carries TRBV27 and TRBJ1-4, with no clear D. The CDR3 has 13 amino acids. The V end lost 5 bases, the J end lost 8 bases, and 12 bases lay between the germline ends. CDR1 MNHEY and CDR2 SMNVEV come from the germline V gene (reference sequence). CDR3 residues: CASSRQVPEKLFF. As DNA, the CDR3 is TGTGCCAGCAGTCGACAAGTCCCAGAAAAACTGTTTTTT. The full variable domain, completed using reference TRBV27 and TRBJ1-4, is EAQVTQNPRYLITVTGKKLTVTCSQNMNHEYMSWYRQDPGLGLRQIYYSMNVEVTDKGDVPEGYKVSRKEKRNFPLILESPSPNQTSLYFCASSRQVPEKLFFGSGTQLSVL.

This clone was recorded once. This rearrangement joins TRBV12-2 to TRBJ2-2; the table names TRBD2, a call not compared with the DNA. TRBV12-2 is deemed a pseudogene. The CDR3 length is 18 residues. Here the CDR3 reads CASRLGAQREGNTGELFF. In nucleotides, the CDR3 is TGTGCAAGTCGCTTAGGTGCCCAGCGGGAGGGGAACACCGGGGAGCTGTTTTTT.

The V call is TRBV7-9, the J call TRBJ2-5, with D perhaps matching TRBD1 (7 bases). The last part of the DNA fits TRBJ2-7 better; the J call may be wrong. This CDR3 has 15 amino acids. Germline lookup yields CDR1 SEHNR and CDR2 FQNEAQ (reference sequence). As DNA, the CDR3 is TGTGCCAGCAGCTTAGTGACAGGGAGGTGGAACGAGCAGTACTTC. This codes for CASSLVTGRWNEQYF.

Points on this clone: The sample contains more than one DNA sequence encoding this CDR3. The chain links TRBV29-1 to TRBJ2-5, with D hard to call. Germline lookup yields CDR1 SQVTM and CDR2 ANQGSEA. CDR3 length: 11 amino acids. V was clipped by 0 bases and J by 5 bases, with 4 bases between them. CDR3: CSVEDLETQYF. The DNA of the CDR3 is TGCAGCGTTGAAGATCTGGAGACCCAGTACTTC.

This chain joins TRBV7-9 and TRBJ2-1, with TRBD1 as a possible D gene (5 bases). Per the germline V gene, CDR1 is SEHNR and CDR2 is FQNEAQ (reference sequence). The CDR3 totals 12 residues. The V gene lost 6 bases and the J gene lost 13 bases, with 16 bases spanning the gap. The CDR3 region is CASSPPGIFQFF. CDR3 DNA sequence: TGTGCCAGCAGTCCGCCAGGGATTTTTCAGTTCTTC.

The chain uses TRBV4-1 and TRBJ2-5; weak D call: TRBD2 (5 bases). This CDR3 is 15 amino acids long. The V and J ends lost 0 bases and 0 bases respectively, with 8 bases between them. Germline-derived CDR1 and CDR2 are MGHRA and YSYEKL. The CDR3 DNA reads TGCGCCAGCAGCCAAGATCCGGGATACCAAGAGACCCAGTACTTC. Translation gives CASSQDPGYQETQYF.

The chain links TRBV5-6 to TRBJ1-5; possibly TRBD1 for D (5 bases). From germline, CDR1 is SGHDT and CDR2 YYEEEE. The V and J ends lost 1 base and 6 bases respectively, with 14 bases between them. This CDR3 region has 15 residues. The CDR3 loop is CASSLRVRGSQPQHF. CDR3 sequence (DNA): TGTGCCAGCAGCTTGAGGGTCCGGGGGAGTCAGCCCCAGCATTTT.

This clone appeared once. Distinct nucleotide sequences in the sample also encode this CDR3. The chain couples TRBV6-4 to TRBJ2-6; no definite D call. In germline, CDR1 is MRHNA, CDR2 SNTAGT. V lost 0 bases to trimming and J lost 0 bases, with 3 bases between them. This CDR3 is built from 15 residues. The CDR3 sequence: CASSDSSSGANVLTF. The CDR3, as DNA: TGTGCCAGCAGTGACTCCAGCTCTGGGGCCAACGTCCTGACTTTC.

V is TRBV27 and J is TRBJ2-6; TRBD2 agrees at 9 bases. The V segment lost 5 bases and the J segment 1 base; nucleotides outside the gene matches: 21. The CDR3 consists of 22 residues. The germline gives CDR1 MNHEY, CDR2 SMNVEV (reference sequence). Written as DNA, the CDR3 is TGTGCCAGCAGTCCGGGACCGACGTATAGCGGGGGAACGACTTCTGGGGCCAACGTCCTGACTTTC. Amino acid sequence: CASSPGPTYSGGTTSGANVLTF.

This chain joins TRBV19 and TRBJ1-1; no definite D call. The CDR3 covers 14 residues. V dropped 4 bases and J dropped 1 base, with 10 bases sitting between them. Per germline, CDR1 LNHDA and CDR2 SQIVND (reference sequence). This chain's CDR3 is CASSSRDGNTEAFF. Here the CDR3 DNA reads TGTGCCAGTAGTAGCCGCGATGGGAACACTGAAGCTTTCTTT.

This clone has a handful of counts. DNA for the CDR3: TGTGCCAGCAGCTTTGACGGGAGGACCTCTGGGGAGCAGTTCTTC. Protein sequence: CASSFDGRTSGEQFF. The rearrangement joins TRBV7-9 to TRBJ2-1; 7 bases match TRBD2. J lost 10 bases, V lost 3 bases, and 12 bases had no gene match. The CDR3 sequence is 15 residues long. The germline gives CDR1 SEHNR, CDR2 FQNEAQ (reference sequence).

The chain is built from TRBV5-4 and TRBJ2-2; 11 nucleotides align to TRBD2. The CDR3 is made up of 18 amino acids. From germline, CDR1 is SGHNT and CDR2 YYREEE (reference sequence). Losses at the gene ends were 2 bases for V and 7 bases for J; bases not matched to a gene: 13. The CDR3 reads CASSFGPSGGSPGGELFF. CDR3 sequence (DNA): TGTGCCAGCAGCTTCGGTCCTAGCGGGGGGTCTCCGGGCGGGGAGCTGTTTTTT.

The chain links TRBV7-9 to TRBJ2-1, with D perhaps TRBD1 (6 bases). Germline V gene data show CDR1 as SEHNR and CDR2 as FQNEAQ (reference sequence). The CDR3 is made up of 16 amino acids. V lost 5 bases and J lost 1, with 15 bases in between. The CDR3 is CASSPPGQSSYNEQFF. The CDR3, as DNA: TGTGCCAGCAGCCCCCCCGGACAGAGTTCCTACAATGAGCAGTTCTTC.

The rearrangement uses TRBV9 and TRBJ2-1; the match to TRBD1 covers 7 bases. The CDR3 sequence is 15 residues long. Trimming removed 4 bases from V and 2 bases from J; junction bases left unmatched: 6. The V gene's germline CDR1 is SGDLS and CDR2 YYNGEE. The CDR3 loop reads CASSSAGQAYNEQFF. CDR3 DNA: TGTGCCAGCAGCTCGGCCGGACAGGCCTACAATGAGCAGTTCTTC.

This chain connects TRBV18 to TRBJ2-7; 9 bases fit TRBD1. The CDR3 is 15 amino acids. After removal of 4 bases from V and 5 bases from J, the junction contained 9 bases not matched to a gene. In germline, CDR1 is KGHSH, CDR2 LQKENI. CDR3 in DNA: TGTGCCAGCTCACGAACCCGGACAGGGGATCACGAGCAGTACTTC. This encodes CASSRTRTGDHEQYF.

The chain carries TRBV9 and TRBJ2-1, with D possibly being TRBD1 (6 bases). V dropped 0 bases and J dropped 4 bases, with 8 bases sitting between them. CDR3 length: 14 amino acids. CDR1 is SGDLS, CDR2 YYNGEE, per germline. The CDR3 DNA sequence: TGTGCCAGCAGCGTAGGGACAGCTTACAATGAGCAGTTCTTC. As protein: CASSVGTAYNEQFF.

The V and J genes are TRBV5-6 and TRBJ1-1; 7 nucleotides align to TRBD1. The CDR3 runs 16 residues. J lost 1 base, V lost 5 bases, and 11 bases had no gene match. The germline CDR1 and CDR2 sequences are SGHDT and YYEEEE. The DNA of the CDR3 is TGTGCCAGCAGGTTATCAAACAGGGGACAGAACACTGAAGCTTTCTTT. Translation: CASRLSNRGQNTEAFF.

The rearrangement joins TRBV7-6 to TRBJ1-2; D possibly corresponds to TRBD1 (5 bases). Germline V gene sequence: CDR1 SGHVS, CDR2 FNYEAQ. The germline V and J ends were trimmed by 3 bases and 6 bases, with 17 bases remaining between them. The CDR3 sequence is 15 residues long. CDR3 region: CASSLVGAQRDGYTF. CDR3 coding DNA: TGTGCCAGCAGCTTGGTTGGGGCGCAACGAGATGGCTACACCTTC. Full variable domain (outside the CDR3, taken from reference TRBV7-6 and TRBJ1-2): GAGVSQSPRYKVTKRGQDVALRCDPISGHVSLYWYRQALGQGPEFLTYFNYEAQQDKSGLPNDRFSAERPEGSISTLTIQRTEQRDSAMYRCASSLVGAQRDGYTFGSGTRLTVV.

This chain links TRBV5-1 with TRBJ2-2, with D tentatively TRBD2 (5 bases). This CDR3 has 16 residues. The V and J ends lost 4 bases and 1 base respectively, with 14 bases between them. Germline CDR1 SGHRS, CDR2 YFSETQ. In nucleotides, the CDR3 is TGCGCCAGCAGCCGAGATGGGAGTTGGAACACCGGGGAGCTGTTTTTT. This gives the protein CASSRDGSWNTGELFF. Together with reference TRBV5-1 and TRBJ2-2, the CDR3 gives the full variable domain: KAGVTQTPRYLIKTRGQQVTLSCSPISGHRSVSWYQQTPGQGLQFLFEYFSETQRNKGNFPGRFSGRQFSNSRSEMNVSTLELGDSALYLCASSRDGSWNTGELFFGEGSRLTVL.

This chain uses TRBV25-1 with TRBJ1-2, with a tentative D call TRBD1 (5 bases). This CDR3 contains 13 residues. Trimming left V 1 base short and J 4 bases short, with 7 bases between. The germline CDR1 and CDR2 sequences are MGHDK and SYGVNS. The DNA of the CDR3 is TGTGCCAGCAGTGAATCCGGGGGCTATGGCTACACCTTC. This codes for CASSESGGYGYTF.